A selection of T cell receptor beta chains follows, all from one sample in a study of human T cells and chemical hapten exposure. One entry per CDR3 protein, called by TCRdb with MiXCR from the RACE reads. The table has about 350,000 distinct CDR3 sequences, around 6% seen once. The specimen was whole blood, collected in connection with sensitization to the hapten diphenylcyclopropenone (DPC). All receptors come from a woman under 30 with alopecia areata. Some clones in this sample may be carry-over from other donors' samples. The CDR3 runs from the conserved cysteine through the conserved F or W. A D gene is named only where the DNA matches it firmly. Size is stated for part of the rows, as once, few or many counts, or as a class when the clone is expanded.

J: TRBJ1-6
V: TRBV3-1
size: -
D: TRBD1
DNA: TGTGCCAGCAGACGATCTGGGGTGACCAGACAGGGTAATTCACCCCTCCACTTT
CDR3: CASRRSGVTRQGNSPLHF

J: TRBJ2-7
V: TRBV27
size: few
D: TRBD2
DNA: TGTGCCAGCACCCTAGCGGGGAGTTACGAGCAGTACTTC
CDR3: CASTLAGSYEQYF

J: TRBJ2-3
V: TRBV7-2
size: many
D: -
DNA: TGTGCCAGCAGCCCCCAGGGCACGCAGTATTTT
CDR3: CASSPQGTQYF

J: TRBJ2-1
V: TRBV20-1
size: -
D: TRBD2
DNA: TGCAGTGCTAGAGATTCGGGGGGTACCTACAATGAGCAGTTCTTC
CDR3: CSARDSGGTYNEQFF

J: TRBJ1-1
V: TRBV25-1
size: few
D: TRBD1
DNA: TGTGCCAGCCAACCAAACCGGGACAGGGGAGGGACTGAAGCTTTCTTT
CDR3: CASQPNRDRGGTEAFF

J: TRBJ2-3
V: TRBV5-1
size: once
D: TRBD2
DNA: TGCGCCAGCAGCTTGCTGTCTAGCGGGGGCACAGATACGCAGTATTTT
CDR3: CASSLLSSGGTDTQYF

J: TRBJ2-1
V: TRBV5-1
size: -
D: -
DNA: TGCGCCAGCAGCTCCGGCCCAACGTCTAGACATGAGCAGTTCTTC
CDR3: CASSSGPTSRHEQFF

J: TRBJ2-2
V: TRBV27
size: few
D: TRBD1
DNA: TGTGCCAGCAGTTTAAGACAGGGGGCTTTGTCCGGGGAGCTGTTTTTT
CDR3: CASSLRQGALSGELFF

J: TRBJ2-1
V: TRBV11-3
size: many
D: -
DNA: TGTGCCAGCAGCTTAGAAGGGGACGAGCAGTTCTTC
CDR3: CASSLEGDEQFF

J: TRBJ2-3
V: TRBV25-1
size: -
D: -
DNA: TGTGCCAGCAGTGGCTTAGTCAATACGCAGTATTTT
CDR3: CASSGLVNTQYF

J: TRBJ2-1
V: TRBV4-2
size: few
D: TRBD1
DNA: TGTGCCAGCAGCCAAAAACGTTCGGGGACAGGGTCCTACAATGAGCAGTTCTTC
CDR3: CASSQKRSGTGSYNEQFF

J: TRBJ1-1
V: TRBV12-3/TRBV12-4
size: many
D: -
DNA: TGTGCCAGCACCGCCGCCGGGACTGAAGCTTTCTTT
CDR3: CASTAAGTEAFF

J: TRBJ1-1
V: TRBV5-1
size: -
D: -
DNA: TGCGCCAGCAGCGGCGGGCCCCGGGGGCCGCTGAACACTGAAGCTTTCTTT
CDR3: CASSGGPRGPLNTEAFF

J: TRBJ1-4
V: TRBV7-9
size: few
D: -
DNA: TGTGCCAGCAGCTTAGCGCCTGGAGGGAATGAAAAACTGTTTTTT
CDR3: CASSLAPGGNEKLFF

J: TRBJ2-2
V: TRBV4-2
size: -
D: -
DNA: TGTGCCAGCAGCGGACGGGGCCCCACCGGGGAGCTGTTTTTT
CDR3: CASSGRGPTGELFF